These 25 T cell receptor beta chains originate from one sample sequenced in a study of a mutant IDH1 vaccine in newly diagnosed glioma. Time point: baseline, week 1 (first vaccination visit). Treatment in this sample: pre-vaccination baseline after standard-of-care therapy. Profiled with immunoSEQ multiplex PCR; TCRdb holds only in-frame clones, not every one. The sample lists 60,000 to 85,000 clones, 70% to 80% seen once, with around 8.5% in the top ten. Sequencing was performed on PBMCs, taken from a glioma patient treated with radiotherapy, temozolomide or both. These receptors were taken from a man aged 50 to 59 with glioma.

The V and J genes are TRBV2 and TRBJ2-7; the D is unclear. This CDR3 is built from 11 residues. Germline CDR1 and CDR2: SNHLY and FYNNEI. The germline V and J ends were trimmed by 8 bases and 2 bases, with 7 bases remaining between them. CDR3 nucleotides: TGTGCCAGCTCCTCTCCCTACGAGCAGTACTTC. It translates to CASSSPYEQYF. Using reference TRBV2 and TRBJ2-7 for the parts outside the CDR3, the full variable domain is EPEVTQTPSHQVTQMGQEVILRCVPISNHLYFYWYRQILGQKVEFLVSFYNNEISEKSEIFDDQFSVERPDGSNFTLKIRSTKLEDSAMYFCASSSPYEQYFGPGTRLTVT.

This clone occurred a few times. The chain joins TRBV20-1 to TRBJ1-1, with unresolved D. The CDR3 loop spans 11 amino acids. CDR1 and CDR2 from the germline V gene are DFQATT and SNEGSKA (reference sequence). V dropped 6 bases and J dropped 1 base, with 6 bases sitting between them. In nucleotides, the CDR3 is TGCAGTGCGGAGGGGAACACTGAAGCTTTCTTT. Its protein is CSAEGNTEAFF.

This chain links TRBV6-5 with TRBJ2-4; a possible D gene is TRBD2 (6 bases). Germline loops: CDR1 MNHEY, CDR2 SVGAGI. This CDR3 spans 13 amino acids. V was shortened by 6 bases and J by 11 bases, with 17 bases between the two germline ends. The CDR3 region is CASSTGDGGVQYF. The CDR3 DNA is TGTGCCAGCAGCACTGGGGACGGAGGGGTTCAGTACTTC.

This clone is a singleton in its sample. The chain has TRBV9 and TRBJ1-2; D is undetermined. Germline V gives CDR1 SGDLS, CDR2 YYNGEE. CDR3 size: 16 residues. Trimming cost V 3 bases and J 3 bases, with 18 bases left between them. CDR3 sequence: CASSATFTTGYYGYTF. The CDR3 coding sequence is TGTGCCAGCAGCGCCACCTTTACGACGGGGTACTATGGCTACACCTTC.

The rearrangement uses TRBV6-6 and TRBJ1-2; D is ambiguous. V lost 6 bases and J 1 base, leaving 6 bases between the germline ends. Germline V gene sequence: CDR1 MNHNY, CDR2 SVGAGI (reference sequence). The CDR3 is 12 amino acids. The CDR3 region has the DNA TGTGCCAGCAGATCTAGTAACTATGGCTACACCTTC. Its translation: CASRSSNYGYTF.

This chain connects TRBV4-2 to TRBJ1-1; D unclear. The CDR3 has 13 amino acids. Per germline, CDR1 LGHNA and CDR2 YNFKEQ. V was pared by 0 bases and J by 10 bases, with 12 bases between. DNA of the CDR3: TGTGCCAGCAGCCAAGATCCGGGGTTCGGAGCTTTCTTT. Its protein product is CASSQDPGFGAFF.

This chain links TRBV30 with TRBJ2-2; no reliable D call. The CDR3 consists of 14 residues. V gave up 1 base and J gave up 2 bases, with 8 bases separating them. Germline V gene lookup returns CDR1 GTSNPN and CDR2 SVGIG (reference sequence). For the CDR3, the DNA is TGTGCCTGGAGTGCTGACCCAAACACCGGGGAGCTGTTTTTT. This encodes CAWSADPNTGELFF.

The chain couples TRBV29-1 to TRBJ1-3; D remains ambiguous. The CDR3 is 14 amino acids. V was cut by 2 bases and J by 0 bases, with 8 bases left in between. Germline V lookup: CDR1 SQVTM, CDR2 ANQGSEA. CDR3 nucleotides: TGCAGCGTTGAAATAGGGCTCTCTGGAAACACCATATATTTT. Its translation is CSVEIGLSGNTIYF.

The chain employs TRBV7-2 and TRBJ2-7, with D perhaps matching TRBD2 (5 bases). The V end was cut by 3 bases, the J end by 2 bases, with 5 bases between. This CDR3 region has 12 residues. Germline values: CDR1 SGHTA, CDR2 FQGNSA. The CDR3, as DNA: TGTGCCAGCAGCTTCGGGGCCTACGAGCAGTACTTC. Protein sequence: CASSFGAYEQYF. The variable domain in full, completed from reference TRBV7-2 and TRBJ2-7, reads GAGVSQSPSNKVTEKGKDVELRCDPISGHTALYWYRQSLGQGLEFLIYFQGNSAPDKSGLPSDRFSAERTGGSVSTLTIQRTQQEDSAVYLCASSFGAYEQYFGPGTRLTVT.

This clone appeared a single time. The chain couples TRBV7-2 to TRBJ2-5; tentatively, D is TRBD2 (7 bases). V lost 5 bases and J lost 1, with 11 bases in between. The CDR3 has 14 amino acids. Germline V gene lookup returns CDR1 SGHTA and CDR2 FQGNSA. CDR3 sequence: CASSPRGAQETQYF. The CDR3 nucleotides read TGTGCCAGCAGCCCACGGGGGGCCCAAGAGACCCAGTACTTC.

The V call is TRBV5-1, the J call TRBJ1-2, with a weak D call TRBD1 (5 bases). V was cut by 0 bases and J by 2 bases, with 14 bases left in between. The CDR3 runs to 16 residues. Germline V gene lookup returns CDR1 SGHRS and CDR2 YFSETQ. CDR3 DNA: TGCGCCAGCAGCTTGGAACCCAAGGCAGGGAACTATGGCTACACCTTC. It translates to CASSLEPKAGNYGYTF.

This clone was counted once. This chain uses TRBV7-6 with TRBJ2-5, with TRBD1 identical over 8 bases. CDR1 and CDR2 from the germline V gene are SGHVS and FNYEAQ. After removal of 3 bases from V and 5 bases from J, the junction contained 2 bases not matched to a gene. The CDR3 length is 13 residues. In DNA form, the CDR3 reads TGTGCCAGCAGCTTGGACAGGGACGAGACCCAGTACTTC. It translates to CASSLDRDETQYF.

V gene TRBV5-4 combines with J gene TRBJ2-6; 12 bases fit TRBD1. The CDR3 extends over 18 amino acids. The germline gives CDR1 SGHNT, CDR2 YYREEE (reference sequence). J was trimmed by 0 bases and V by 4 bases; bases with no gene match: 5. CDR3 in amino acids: CASSTGTGGPSGANVLTF. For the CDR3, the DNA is TGTGCCAGCAGCACCGGGACAGGGGGCCCCTCTGGGGCCAACGTCCTGACTTTC.

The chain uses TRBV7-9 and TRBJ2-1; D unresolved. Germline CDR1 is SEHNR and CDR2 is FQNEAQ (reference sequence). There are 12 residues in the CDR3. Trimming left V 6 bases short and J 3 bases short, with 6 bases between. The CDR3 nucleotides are TGTGCCAGCAGGGCCCGCTACAATGAGCAGTTCTTC. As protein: CASRARYNEQFF.

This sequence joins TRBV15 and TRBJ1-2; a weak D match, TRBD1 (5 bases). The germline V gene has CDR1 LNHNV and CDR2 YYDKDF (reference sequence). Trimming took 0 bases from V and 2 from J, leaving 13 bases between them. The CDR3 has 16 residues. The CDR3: CATSREQGRLNYGYTF. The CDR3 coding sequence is TGTGCCACCAGCAGAGAGCAGGGCCGACTAAACTATGGCTACACCTTC.

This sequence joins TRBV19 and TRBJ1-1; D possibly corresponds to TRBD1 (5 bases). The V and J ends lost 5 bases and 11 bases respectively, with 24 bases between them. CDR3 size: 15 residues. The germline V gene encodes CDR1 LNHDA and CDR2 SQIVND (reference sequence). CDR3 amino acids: CASSPDPLGVGEAFF. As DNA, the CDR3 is TGTGCCAGTAGTCCAGACCCCCTGGGGGTTGGGGAGGCTTTCTTT.

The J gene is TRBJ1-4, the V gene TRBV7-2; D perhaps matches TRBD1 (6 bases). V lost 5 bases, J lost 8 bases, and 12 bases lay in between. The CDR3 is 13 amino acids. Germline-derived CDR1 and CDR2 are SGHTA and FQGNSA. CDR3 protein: CASSRGAVEKLFF. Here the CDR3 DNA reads TGTGCCAGCAGCAGGGGGGCGGTAGAAAAACTGTTTTTT.

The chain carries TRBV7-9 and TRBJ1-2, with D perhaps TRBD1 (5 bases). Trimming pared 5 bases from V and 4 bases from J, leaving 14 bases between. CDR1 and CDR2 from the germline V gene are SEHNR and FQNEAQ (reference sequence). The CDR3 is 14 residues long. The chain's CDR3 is CASSVGDVSYGYTF. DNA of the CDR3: TGTGCCAGCAGCGTAGGGGATGTGAGCTATGGCTACACCTTC.

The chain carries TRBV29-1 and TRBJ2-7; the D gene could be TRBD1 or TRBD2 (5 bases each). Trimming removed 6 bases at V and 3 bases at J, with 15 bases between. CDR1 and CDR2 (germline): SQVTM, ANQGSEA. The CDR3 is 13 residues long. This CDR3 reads CSVTGDGVYEQYF. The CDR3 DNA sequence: TGCAGCGTGACCGGGGACGGAGTCTACGAGCAGTACTTC.

The CDR3 nucleotides read TGTGCCAGCAGCGTAACCTCACAGACCGGCCAAGAGACCCAGTACTTC. Residues: CASSVTSQTGQETQYF. The chain carries TRBV9 and TRBJ2-5; D gene uncertain. Trimming left V 1 base short and J 1 base short, with 14 bases between. CDR1 is SGDLS and CDR2 is YYNGEE in the germline V gene. CDR3 size: 16 residues.

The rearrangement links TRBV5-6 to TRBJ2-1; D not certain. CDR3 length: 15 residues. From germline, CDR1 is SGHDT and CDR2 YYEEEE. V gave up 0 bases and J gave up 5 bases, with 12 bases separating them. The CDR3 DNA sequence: TGTGCCAGCAGCTTGGTAGGCGGAATCAACAATGAGCAGTTCTTC. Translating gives CASSLVGGINNEQFF.

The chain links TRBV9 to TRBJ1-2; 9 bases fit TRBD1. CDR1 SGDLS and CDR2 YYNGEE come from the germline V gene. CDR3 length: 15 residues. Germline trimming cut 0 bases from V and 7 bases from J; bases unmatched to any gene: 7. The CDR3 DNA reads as TGTGCCAGCAGCGTAGGGACAGGGGTGTTCGGTGGCTACACCTTC. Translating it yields CASSVGTGVFGGYTF.

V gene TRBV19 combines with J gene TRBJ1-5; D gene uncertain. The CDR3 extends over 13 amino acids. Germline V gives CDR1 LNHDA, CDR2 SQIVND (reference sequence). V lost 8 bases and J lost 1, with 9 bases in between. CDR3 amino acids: CASAERSNQPQHF. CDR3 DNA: TGTGCCAGTGCAGAGAGAAGCAATCAGCCCCAGCATTTT.

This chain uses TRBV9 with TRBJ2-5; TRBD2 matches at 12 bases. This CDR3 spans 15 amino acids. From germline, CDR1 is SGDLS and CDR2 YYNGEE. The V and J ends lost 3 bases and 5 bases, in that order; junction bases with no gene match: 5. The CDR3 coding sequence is TGTGCCAGCAGCGGAACTAGCGGGGGGTCTGAGACCCAGTACTTC. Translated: CASSGTSGGSETQYF.

The CDR3 DNA is TGTGCCAGCAGGGACAGCTCCTACGAGCAGTACTTC. It yields the protein CASRDSSYEQYF. This chain joins TRBV6-5 and TRBJ2-7; a weak D match, TRBD1 (6 bases). Germline lookup yields CDR1 MNHEY and CDR2 SVGAGI. This CDR3 comprises 12 residues. Trimming left V 6 bases short and J 0 bases short, with 6 bases between.